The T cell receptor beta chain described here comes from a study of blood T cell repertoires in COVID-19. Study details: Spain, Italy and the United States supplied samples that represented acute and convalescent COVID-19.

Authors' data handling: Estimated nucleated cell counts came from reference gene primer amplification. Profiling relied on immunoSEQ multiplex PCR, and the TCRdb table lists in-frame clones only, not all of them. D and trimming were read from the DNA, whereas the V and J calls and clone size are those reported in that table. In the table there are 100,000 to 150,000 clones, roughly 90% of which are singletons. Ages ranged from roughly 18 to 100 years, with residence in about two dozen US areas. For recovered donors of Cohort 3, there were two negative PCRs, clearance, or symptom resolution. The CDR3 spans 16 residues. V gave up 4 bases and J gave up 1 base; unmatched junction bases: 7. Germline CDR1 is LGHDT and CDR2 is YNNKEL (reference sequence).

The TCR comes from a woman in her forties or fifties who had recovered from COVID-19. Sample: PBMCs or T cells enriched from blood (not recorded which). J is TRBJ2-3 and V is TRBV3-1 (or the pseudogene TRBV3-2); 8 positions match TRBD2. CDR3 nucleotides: TGTGCCAGCAGCCTTGATCGGCGGGGGGGCACAGATACGCAGTATTTT. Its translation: CASSLDRRGGTDTQYF.